The rows below give T cell receptor beta chains drawn from one sample of a study of post-analysis software for immune sequencing data. TCRdb used MiXCR to reprocess the PCR reads, holding one entry per CDR3 protein. The data contain about 770,000 distinct CDR3 sequences, just over 45% of them singletons. Sequenced material: blood. These receptors came from a girl aged 5-17 years with multiple sclerosis. CDR3s include the opening cysteine and the closing phenylalanine or tryptophan. D genes are given only for firm matches. Rows may omit the clone size; those that give it use once, few, many or a size class.

V: TRBV24-1
D: TRBD1
size: -
J: TRBJ2-1
DNA: TGTGCCACCAGCCGGACAGGGAAAAATGAGCAGTTCTTC
CDR3: CATSRTGKNEQFF

V: TRBV27
D: TRBD2
size: -
J: TRBJ2-7
DNA: TGTGCCAGCAGACAACCGGGACTAGCGGACTACGAGCAGTACTTC
CDR3: CASRQPGLADYEQYF

V: TRBV7-2
D: TRBD2
size: many
J: TRBJ2-1
DNA: TGTGCCAGCAGCCGGGGACTAGCGATGGGTGAGCAGTTCTTC
CDR3: CASSRGLAMGEQFF

V: TRBV20-1
D: -
size: few
J: TRBJ1-6
DNA: TGCAGTGCTAGAGGTCCGACCAATTCACCCCTCCACTTT
CDR3: CSARGPTNSPLHF

V: TRBV2
D: -
size: -
J: TRBJ1-2
DNA: TGTGCCAGCAGTGAAAAAGGGGGGCCCAACTATGGCTACACCTTC
CDR3: CASSEKGGPNYGYTF

V: TRBV20-1
D: -
size: -
J: TRBJ1-4
DNA: TGCAGTGCCGCAGGGTCCACTAATGAAAAACTGTTTTTT
CDR3: CSAAGSTNEKLFF

V: TRBV9
D: TRBD2
size: -
J: TRBJ2-1
DNA: TGTGCCAGCAGCGAGACTAGCTTCCGCAATGAGCAGTTCTTC
CDR3: CASSETSFRNEQFF

V: TRBV4-3
D: TRBD2
size: few
J: TRBJ2-3
DNA: TGCGCCAGCAGCCAAGATTCCTTAGCGGGAGGTATCTCAGATACGCAGTATTTT
CDR3: CASSQDSLAGGISDTQYF

V: TRBV9
D: TRBD1
size: -
J: TRBJ2-3
DNA: TGTGCCAGCAGCCCGATACAGGGGGCTAGCACAGATACGCAGTATTTT
CDR3: CASSPIQGASTDTQYF

V: TRBV7-9
D: -
size: -
J: TRBJ1-4
DNA: TGTGCCAGCAGCTTAATGTCCAATAATGAAAAACTGTTTTTT
CDR3: CASSLMSNNEKLFF

V: TRBV20-1
D: TRBD2
size: -
J: TRBJ2-3
DNA: TGCAGTGCTCCCTCCGGGGGGACTAGCGGGAGTTCGGATACGCAGTATTTT
CDR3: CSAPSGGTSGSSDTQYF

V: TRBV7-2
D: -
size: -
J: TRBJ2-6
DNA: TGTGCCAGCAGCTTATGGGCGGGACGCCTGTCTGGGGCCAACGTCCTGACTTTC
CDR3: CASSLWAGRLSGANVLTF

V: TRBV9
D: TRBD2
size: -
J: TRBJ2-7
DNA: TGTGCCAGCAGCGTGGCGGGGGACTACGAGCAGTACTTC
CDR3: CASSVAGDYEQYF

V: TRBV5-1
D: -
size: -
J: TRBJ2-3
DNA: TGCGCCAGCAGCTTGCGGCTAGACGGCACAGATACGCAGTATTTT
CDR3: CASSLRLDGTDTQYF

V: TRBV7-2
D: -
size: few
J: TRBJ1-1
DNA: TGTGCCAGCACCCGACCAGGCCTGAACACTGAAGCTTTCTTT
CDR3: CASTRPGLNTEAFF

V: TRBV2
D: TRBD1
size: -
J: TRBJ1-2
DNA: TGTGCCAGCAGCCCCCTGACAGGGGTAAAAGGCTACACCTTC
CDR3: CASSPLTGVKGYTF

V: TRBV7-2
D: TRBD2
size: -
J: TRBJ2-1
DNA: TGTGCCAGCAGCCCGCGTTCCGGGACTAGAAACCATGAGCAGTTCTTC
CDR3: CASSPRSGTRNHEQFF

V: TRBV9
D: -
size: -
J: TRBJ1-1
DNA: TGTGCCAGCAGCGGATCTCCCCTGCGGGGACACACTGAAGCTTTCTTT
CDR3: CASSGSPLRGHTEAFF

V: TRBV29-1
D: -
size: many
J: TRBJ2-5
DNA: TGCAGCGCTGAACGAGGAGAGACCCAGTACTTC
CDR3: CSAERGETQYF

V: TRBV29-1
D: -
size: -
J: TRBJ1-2
DNA: TGCAGCGTGAGATGGGAGGAAGGCTACACCTTC
CDR3: CSVRWEEGYTF

V: TRBV7-9
D: TRBD2
size: many
J: TRBJ2-1
DNA: TGTGCCAGCAGCTTAATTGGGGAGGGCCCCTACAATGAGCAGTTCTTC
CDR3: CASSLIGEGPYNEQFF

V: TRBV3-1
D: TRBD1
size: -
J: TRBJ2-7
DNA: TGTGCCAGCAGCTACCCGGGACAGGCGATCTACGAGCAGTACTTC
CDR3: CASSYPGQAIYEQYF

V: TRBV20-1
D: -
size: -
J: TRBJ2-1
DNA: TGCAGTGCCCTAGAGATGCTAGCCTACGAGCAGTTCTTC
CDR3: CSALEMLAYEQFF

V: TRBV20-1
D: -
size: -
J: TRBJ2-1
DNA: TGCAGTGCCAACAGACGGACAAGCCCCTACAATGAGCAGTTCTTC
CDR3: CSANRRTSPYNEQFF

V: TRBV24-1
D: TRBD1
size: -
J: TRBJ2-1
DNA: TGTGCCACCAGTGATACGACAGGGCGCTACAATGAGCAGTTCTTC
CDR3: CATSDTTGRYNEQFF

V: TRBV20-1
D: TRBD2
size: few
J: TRBJ2-1
DNA: TGCAGTGCTAGAGATGGCGGGACTAGCGGGCTATACAATGAGCAGTTCTTC
CDR3: CSARDGGTSGLYNEQFF

V: TRBV7-2
D: TRBD2
size: -
J: TRBJ2-1
DNA: TGTGCCAGCAGCTTATTGCGGGAGGGCCGTTACTACAATGAGCAGTTCTTC
CDR3: CASSLLREGRYYNEQFF

V: TRBV7-9
D: TRBD1
size: few
J: TRBJ2-7
DNA: TGTGCCAGCAGCCGGGGACAGGGGACCTCCTACGAGCAGTACTTC
CDR3: CASSRGQGTSYEQYF

V: TRBV4-3
D: -
size: -
J: TRBJ2-7
DNA: TGCGCCAGCAGCCAAGAGGGCGGGCGGTCCTACGAGCAGTACTTC
CDR3: CASSQEGGRSYEQYF

V: TRBV28
D: -
size: few
J: TRBJ2-7
DNA: TGTGCCAGCAGCATAGGGGGGATCAGCTCCTACGAGCAGTACTTC
CDR3: CASSIGGISSYEQYF

V: TRBV2
D: TRBD2
size: few
J: TRBJ2-2
DNA: TGTGCCAGCAGGCGGGAGGCGAATGGCGGGGAGCTGTTTTTT
CDR3: CASRREANGGELFF

V: TRBV7-9
D: -
size: -
J: TRBJ2-5
DNA: TGTGTCAGCAGCCCACGCTCCGCACAAGAGACCCAGTACTTC
CDR3: CVSSPRSAQETQYF

V: TRBV9
D: -
size: once
J: TRBJ2-7
DNA: TGTGCCAGCAGCGTCGGACAGAAATTCTACGAGCAGTACTTC
CDR3: CASSVGQKFYEQYF

V: TRBV12-3/TRBV12-4
D: TRBD2
size: few
J: TRBJ2-5
DNA: TGTGCCAGCAGCTCCGGGACTAGCACTAGGGGTGAGACCCAGTACTTC
CDR3: CASSSGTSTRGETQYF

V: TRBV6-6
D: -
size: few
J: TRBJ1-1
DNA: TGTGCCAGCAGTTACTCCATTTGGGGATCGCCGAACACTGAAGCTTTCTTT
CDR3: CASSYSIWGSPNTEAFF

V: TRBV7-9
D: -
size: -
J: TRBJ1-2
DNA: TGTGCCAGCAGCTTAGTACCGGGCAGCCTACCCGTCTATGGCTACACCTTC
CDR3: CASSLVPGSLPVYGYTF

V: TRBV15
D: -
size: few
J: TRBJ1-2
DNA: TGTGCCACCAGACGGACAGTAAACTATGGCTACACCTTC
CDR3: CATRRTVNYGYTF

V: TRBV11-2
D: TRBD2
size: -
J: TRBJ2-1
DNA: TGTGCCAGCAGCCCTACGGGACTAGCGGAGGACAATGAGCAGTTCTTC
CDR3: CASSPTGLAEDNEQFF

V: TRBV28
D: TRBD1
size: few
J: TRBJ1-5
DNA: TGTGCCAGCAGACCCGGGACAGATCAGCCCCAGCATTTT
CDR3: CASRPGTDQPQHF

V: TRBV10-3
D: -
size: -
J: TRBJ2-1
DNA: TGTGCCATCAGTGAGCCGCAGGGTGATCCCTACAATGAGCAGTTCTTC
CDR3: CAISEPQGDPYNEQFF

V: TRBV5-1
D: TRBD2
size: -
J: TRBJ2-5
DNA: TGCGCCAGCAACCCGACTAGCGGAGGGGGGACCCAGTACTTC
CDR3: CASNPTSGGGTQYF